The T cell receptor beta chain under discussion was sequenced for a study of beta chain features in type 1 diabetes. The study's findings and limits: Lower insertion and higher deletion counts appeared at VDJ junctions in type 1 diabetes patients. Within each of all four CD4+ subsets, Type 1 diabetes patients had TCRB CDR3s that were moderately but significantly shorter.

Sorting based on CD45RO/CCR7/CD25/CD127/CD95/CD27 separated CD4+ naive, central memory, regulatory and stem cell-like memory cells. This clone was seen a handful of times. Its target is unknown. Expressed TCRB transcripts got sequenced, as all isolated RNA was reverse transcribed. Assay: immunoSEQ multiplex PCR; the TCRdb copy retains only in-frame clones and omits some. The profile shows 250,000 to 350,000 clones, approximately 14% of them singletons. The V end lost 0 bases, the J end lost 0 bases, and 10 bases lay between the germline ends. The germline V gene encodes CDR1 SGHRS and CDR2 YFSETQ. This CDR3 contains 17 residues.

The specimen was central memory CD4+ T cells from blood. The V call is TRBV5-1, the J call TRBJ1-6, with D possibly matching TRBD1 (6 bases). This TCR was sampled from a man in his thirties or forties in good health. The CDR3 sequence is CASSLEQGGSYNSPLHF. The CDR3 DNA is TGCGCCAGCAGCTTGGAACAGGGAGGCTCCTATAATTCACCCCTCCACTTT.